The T cell receptor (beta chain) under discussion was sequenced for a study of shared clonotypes between healthy human individuals. General observations from the study: Sharing across several donors was seen in around 5% of naive CD4 clonotypes. Clonotypes not shared had lower generation probabilities than those common to all four donors.

The CDR3 contains 14 residues. Germline loops: CDR1 SGHAT, CDR2 FQNNGV. V was cut by 2 bases and J by 5 bases, with 10 bases left in between. Data came from immunoSEQ multiplex PCR; TCRdb stores just in-frame clones and leaves some out. This table has roughly 700,000 clones, under 80% appearing once. In regard to this clone: Its matching antigen is unknown.

Every contributor of samples was a Caucasian grown-up residing in Nashville, Tennessee. Splitting of CD4+ cells produced CD45RA+ naive and CD45RA-negative memory subsets. Sequencing input: memory CD4+ T cells sorted from blood. The subset: CD45RA-negative fraction. This TCR came from a woman in her thirties in good health. V usage is TRBV11-2 and J usage is TRBJ2-4; unclear D gene. This chain's CDR3 is CASSLTYGQNIQYF. CDR3 coding DNA: TGTGCCAGCAGCTTAACCTACGGACAAAACATTCAGTACTTC.